This T cell receptor (beta chain) comes out of a study of spatial heterogeneity in lung cancer. The CDR3 is 14 amino acids. Per the germline V gene, CDR1 is KGHSH and CDR2 is LQKENI. Time point given: blood at routine non-recurrence follow-up after resection. Whole RNA obtained from tumor, nontumor lung or frozen PBMC underwent sequencing without sorting. Points on this clonotype: One end of the junction fails to match germline, which may point to a read error.

TCRdb itself ran the 5' RACE reads through MiXCR, one entry per CDR3 protein. The repertoire includes tens of thousands of distinct CDR3 sequences, 7.4% of them detected once, and less than 45% sits in the top ten. Sequenced material: PBMCs, taken at follow-up. This sequence originates from a female donor with early-stage non-small cell lung cancer. The J gene is TRBJ2-7, the V gene TRBV18, with a possible D match to TRBD1 (6 bases). CDR3 DNA: TGTGCCAGCTCACCACCGGACAGTTCCTTCGAGCAGTACTTC. Translation: CASSPPDSSFEQYF.